This is a list of T cell receptor beta chains from one sample in a study of T cell responses to AZD1222 COVID-19 vaccine. Some clones are missing from TCRdb's copy, which holds only in-frame ones; the method was immunoSEQ multiplex PCR. In the table there are about 85,000 clones, about 88% of which are singletons. Sequenced material: peripheral blood, taken on day 0 of AZD1222 vaccination. The receptors stem from an adult in good health. The CDR3 runs from the conserved cysteine through the conserved F or W. D genes are given only for firm matches.

v_gene	j_gene	d_gene	CDR3aa	CDR3nt
TRBV6-5	TRBJ2-7	NA	CATTGHENEQYF	TGTGCCACCACGGGACACGAAAACGAGCAGTACTTC
TRBV4-1	TRBJ1-2	NA	CASSQGNYGYTF	TGCGCCAGCAGCCAGGGAAACTATGGCTACACCTTC
TRBV28	TRBJ2-1	NA	CASSNRGQFF	TGTGCCAGCAGCAACCGGGGCCAGTTCTTC
TRBV7-9	TRBJ1-3	NA	CASSLLGAGGNTIYF	TGTGCCAGCAGCTTACTCGGGGCAGGCGGAAACACCATATATTTT
TRBV19	TRBJ2-3	NA	CATQDGASDTQYF	TGTGCCACCCAGGACGGGGCATCAGATACGCAGTATTTT
TRBV28	TRBJ2-6	NA	CASTTETGANVLTF	TGTGCCAGCACAACGGAGACTGGGGCCAACGTCCTGACTTTC
TRBV7-9	TRBJ2-2	NA	CASSMTTVNTGELFF	TGTGCCAGCAGCATGACGACGGTGAACACCGGGGAGCTGTTTTTT
TRBV7-9	TRBJ2-3	TRBD2	CASSPGLAGGQPDTQYF	TGTGCCAGCAGTCCGGGACTAGCGGGGGGGCAGCCAGATACGCAGTATTTT
TRBV2	TRBJ2-1	NA	CASKRLTYNEQFF	TGTGCCAGCAAACGGCTTACATACAATGAGCAGTTCTTC
TRBV5-5	TRBJ1-1	NA	CASSLLWGVNEAFF	TGTGCCAGCAGCCTATTGTGGGGAGTGAATGAAGCTTTCTTT
TRBV19	TRBJ1-6	TRBD1	CASSPRQGRHSPLHF	TGTGCCAGTAGTCCCAGACAGGGGAGGCATTCACCCCTCCACTTT
TRBV7-8	TRBJ1-1	NA	CASSVTGNTEAFF	TGTGCCAGCAGCGTCACTGGGAACACTGAAGCTTTCTTT
TRBV18	TRBJ2-5	NA	CASSPPGWETQYF	TGTGCCAGCTCACCACCGGGTTGGGAGACCCAGTACTTC
TRBV6-1	TRBJ1-1	NA	CASSERTGRVTEAFF	TGTGCCAGCAGTGAGCGCACAGGGAGAGTGACTGAAGCTTTCTTT
TRBV6-2/TRBV6-3	TRBJ2-1	TRBD1	CASSTWGRGNNEQFF	TGTGCCAGCAGTACCTGGGGCAGGGGGAACAATGAGCAGTTCTTC